This T cell receptor beta chain appears in the sequencing data of a study of early T cells in non-severe SARS-CoV-2 infection. For the study at large: It was bulk RNA from unsorted whole blood that was sequenced, and the chains were unpaired.

Individual cDNA molecules received unique molecular identifiers. TCRdb used MiXCR to reprocess the 5' RACE reads, holding one entry per CDR3 protein. This sample has 75,000 to 80,000 distinct CDR3 sequences, with approximately 10% found just once. There are many counts of this clonotype. Its antigen is unidentified. Germline CDR1 is SQVTM and CDR2 is ANQGSEA. CDR3 length: 11 amino acids. Deletions cut 7 bases from V and 3 bases from J, with 9 bases between. Whole-study findings and limits: VDJdb matching skewed toward anti-spike CD8 responses, missing private and CD4 specificities.

The source of this sequence is an adult who was a healthcare worker with PCR-confirmed SARS-CoV-2 infection or an uninfected control (not recorded which). The sequenced sample was whole blood, obtained at baseline. The chain links TRBV29-1 to TRBJ1-2, with a weak D call TRBD1 (6 bases). CDR3 DNA: TGCAGCGGACAGGCAGACTATGGCTACACCTTC. As protein: CSGQADYGYTF.